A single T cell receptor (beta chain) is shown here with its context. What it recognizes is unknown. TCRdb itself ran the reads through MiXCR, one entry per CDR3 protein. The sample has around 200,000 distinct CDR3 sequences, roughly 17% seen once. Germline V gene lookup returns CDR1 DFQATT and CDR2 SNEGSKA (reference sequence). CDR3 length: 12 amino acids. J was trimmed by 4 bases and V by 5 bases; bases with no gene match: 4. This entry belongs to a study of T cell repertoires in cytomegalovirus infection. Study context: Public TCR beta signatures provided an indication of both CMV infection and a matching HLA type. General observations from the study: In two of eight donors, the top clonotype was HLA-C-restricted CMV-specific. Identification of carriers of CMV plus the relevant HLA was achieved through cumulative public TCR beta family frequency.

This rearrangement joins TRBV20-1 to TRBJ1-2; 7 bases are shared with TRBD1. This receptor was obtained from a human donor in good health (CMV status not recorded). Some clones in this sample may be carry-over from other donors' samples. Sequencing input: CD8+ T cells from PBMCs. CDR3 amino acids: CSAGQVGYGYTF. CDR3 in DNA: TGCAGTGCTGGACAGGTGGGCTATGGCTACACCTTC.